The clone carrying this TCR beta chain was detected only once. Compared with germline, one end of the junction differs, possibly owing to a read error. Authors' methods: Estimation of nucleated cell counts was performed using reference gene primer amplification. Only in-frame clones appear in the TCRdb table, and some are missing; sequencing was by immunoSEQ multiplex PCR. That table furnishes V, J and clone size, whereas the DNA furnished D and trimming. The sample yields approximately 81,000 clones, approximately 78% seen once. This sample was taken from a study of blood T cell repertoires in COVID-19. Study details: Samples taken during acute and convalescent COVID-19 were collected in the United States, Italy and Spain. Sources were T cells, B-cell-depleted T cells, or PBMCs; the material itself was cDNA or gDNA.

The CDR3 is 16 residues long. Germline CDR1 and CDR2: SSHAT and FNYEAQ (reference sequence). The TCR originated in a human donor in a cohort sampled during active COVID-19. The V and J genes are TRBV7-7 and TRBJ2-1, with 7 positions matching TRBD2. Sequenced sample: peripheral blood. The CDR3 DNA reads TGTGCTAGCAGCTTAGCGCTGGGGGGGGGAAACAATGAGCAGTTCTTC. This encodes CASSLALGGGNNEQFF.